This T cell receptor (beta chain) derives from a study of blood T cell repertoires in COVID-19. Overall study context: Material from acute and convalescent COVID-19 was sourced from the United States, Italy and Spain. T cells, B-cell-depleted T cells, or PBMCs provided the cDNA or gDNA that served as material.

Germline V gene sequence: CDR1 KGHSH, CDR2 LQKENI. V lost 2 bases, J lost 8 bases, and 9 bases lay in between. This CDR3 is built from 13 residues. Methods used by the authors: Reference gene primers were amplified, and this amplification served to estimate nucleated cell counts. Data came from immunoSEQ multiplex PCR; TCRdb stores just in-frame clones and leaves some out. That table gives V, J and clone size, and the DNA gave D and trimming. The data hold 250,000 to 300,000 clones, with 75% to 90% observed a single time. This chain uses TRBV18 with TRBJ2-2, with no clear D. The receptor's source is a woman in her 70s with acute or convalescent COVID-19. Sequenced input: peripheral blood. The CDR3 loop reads CASSPLAEGELFF. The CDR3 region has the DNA TGTGCCAGCTCACCATTGGCGGAGGGGGAGCTGTTTTTT.